This is a list of T cell receptor beta chains from one sample in a study of shared clonotypes between healthy human individuals. TCRdb's copy holds only in-frame clones and misses some; the assay was immunoSEQ multiplex PCR. Altogether 950,000 to 1,100,000 clones are present, around 76% being singletons, with the ten largest covering roughly 1.4%. Specimen: memory CD4+ T cells sorted from blood. These receptors were collected from a man aged 18 to 29 in good health. Both conserved end residues are part of each CDR3. Each record gives: D gene, CDR3 length, V gene, J gene, CDR3 DNA, CDR3 protein. The D gene is left open where the match is weak.

d_gene: .
len: 15
v_gene: TRBV14
j_gene: TRBJ2-5
CDR3nt: TGTGCCAGCAGCCAAGTCGTGATGGAACAAGAGACCCAGTACTTC
CDR3aa: CASSQVVMEQETQYF

d_gene: .
len: 13
v_gene: TRBV5-5
j_gene: TRBJ1-1
CDR3nt: TGTGCCAGCAGCTTTTCGCCGGGCACTGAAGCTTTCTTT
CDR3aa: CASSFSPGTEAFF

d_gene: TRBD2
len: 13
v_gene: TRBV4-3
j_gene: TRBJ2-3
CDR3nt: TGCGCCAGCAGCCGGGGGGGAACAGATACGCAGTATTTT
CDR3aa: CASSRGGTDTQYF

d_gene: TRBD1
len: 16
v_gene: TRBV2
j_gene: TRBJ1-5
CDR3nt: TGTGCCAGCAGTTCGGACGACAGGGGAAGCAATCAGCCCCAGCATTTT
CDR3aa: CASSSDDRGSNQPQHF

d_gene: .
len: 16
v_gene: TRBV5-1
j_gene: TRBJ2-3
CDR3nt: TGCGCCAGCAGGGAGTCCGTACAGGGCTTTGGGGATACGCAGTATTTT
CDR3aa: CASRESVQGFGDTQYF

d_gene: .
len: 15
v_gene: TRBV6-6
j_gene: TRBJ1-6
CDR3nt: TGTGCCAGCAGTCGGGACGGACCGTCGACCGGACCCCTCCACTTT
CDR3aa: CASSRDGPSTGPLHF

d_gene: TRBD1
len: 15
v_gene: TRBV11-2
j_gene: TRBJ1-5
CDR3nt: TGTGCCAGCAGCCGGGGACAGGGGGCTTGGCAGCCCCAGCATTTT
CDR3aa: CASSRGQGAWQPQHF

d_gene: .
len: 14
v_gene: TRBV4-1
j_gene: TRBJ2-7
CDR3nt: TGCGCCAGCAGCCCCAGCAGGGAATCCTACGAGCAGTACTTC
CDR3aa: CASSPSRESYEQYF

d_gene: .
len: 17
v_gene: TRBV18
j_gene: TRBJ2-1
CDR3nt: TGTGCCAGCTCACCAGCGGTTCCCTCGGCGCCCAACAATGAGCAGTTCTTC
CDR3aa: CASSPAVPSAPNNEQFF

d_gene: .
len: 17
v_gene: TRBV5-1
j_gene: TRBJ2-5
CDR3nt: TGCGCCAGCAGTCATGGGGCCACGGGGCCTATGGGGGAGACCCAGTACTTC
CDR3aa: CASSHGATGPMGETQYF

d_gene: TRBD1
len: 14
v_gene: TRBV5-4
j_gene: TRBJ1-1
CDR3nt: TGTGCCAGCAGCGAGGGACAGGGGGGGACTGAAGCTTTCTTT
CDR3aa: CASSEGQGGTEAFF

d_gene: .
len: 12
v_gene: TRBV6-1
j_gene: TRBJ1-2
CDR3nt: TGTGCCAGCAGTGAATCCTCCTATGGCTACACCTTC
CDR3aa: CASSESSYGYTF

d_gene: TRBD2
len: 15
v_gene: TRBV2
j_gene: TRBJ2-5
CDR3nt: TGTGCCAGCAGTGAAGAGAGCGGGAGGGGAGAGACCCAGTACTTC
CDR3aa: CASSEESGRGETQYF

d_gene: TRBD1
len: 16
v_gene: TRBV5-1
j_gene: TRBJ2-4
CDR3nt: TGCGCCAGCAGCTTTGGGACAGGACTAGCCAAAAACATTCAGTACTTC
CDR3aa: CASSFGTGLAKNIQYF

d_gene: .
len: 16
v_gene: TRBV30
j_gene: TRBJ2-6
CDR3nt: TGTGCCTGGAGTCCTCCCCGAGTGTGGGGGGCCAACGTCCTGACTTTC
CDR3aa: CAWSPPRVWGANVLTF

d_gene: TRBD2
len: 15
v_gene: TRBV10-3
j_gene: TRBJ2-3
CDR3nt: TGTGCCATCAGTGTAAGCGGGGGGTACACAGATACGCAGTATTTT
CDR3aa: CAISVSGGYTDTQYF

d_gene: .
len: 12
v_gene: TRBV29-1
j_gene: TRBJ2-7
CDR3nt: TGCAGCGTTGGGCTAGGAGGAAGCGAGCAGTACTTC
CDR3aa: CSVGLGGSEQYF